Listed here are 15 T cell receptor beta chains from one sample, sequenced in a study of cytotoxic CD8 clonotypes in ibrutinib-treated CLL (dated by TCRdb to the early 2020s). Library preparation employed the immunoSEQ multiplex PCR assay. The table comes from immuneACCESS by way of TCRdb, which keeps in-frame sequences with V and J called. Part of the clones is missing from these tables; in studies checked, under half for an unresolved V gene and the rest for unknown reasons. Recorded for this sample are approximately 150,000 clones; approximately 84% of them occurred a single time. The ten largest clonotypes hold 3.5% to 5.5% of the sample. Explained via the paper, the time point label denotes: approximately 25 months on ibrutinib. The sample here was PBMCs, taken after 24 months of ibrutinib treatment. The source of these receptors is a human donor with chronic lymphocytic leukemia.

The V call is TRBV28, the J call TRBJ2-3; 7 bases agree with TRBD2. Per the germline V gene, CDR1 is MDHEN and CDR2 is SYDVKM. The V and J ends lost 6 bases and 7 bases, in that order; junction bases with no gene match: 16. The CDR3 loop spans 16 amino acids. This CDR3 is CASRSLGGSMLNTQYF. The DNA for the CDR3 is TGTGCCAGCAGATCCCTTGGCGGGAGTATGTTGAATACGCAGTATTTT. Full variable domain (rest looked up from reference TRBV28 and TRBJ2-3): DVKVTQSSRYLVKRTGEKVFLECVQDMDHENMFWYRQDPGLGLRLIYFSYDVKMKEKGDIPEGYSVSREKKERFSLILESASTNQTSMYLCASRSLGGSMLNTQYFGPGTRLTVL.

The chain joins TRBV6-6 to TRBJ1-5, with D possibly matching TRBD1 (6 bases). Germline lookup yields CDR1 MNHNY and CDR2 SVGAGI (reference sequence). The length of the CDR3 is 14 residues. Trimming shortened V by 7 bases and J by 7 bases, and 17 bases separated the two germline ends. CDR3 protein: CASTNQGSIQPQHF. DNA of the CDR3: TGTGCCAGCACCAACCAGGGGAGTATACAGCCCCAGCATTTT.

The CDR3 coding sequence is TGTGCCAGCAGTTTACTGGGAGAGGCAGCTTTCTTT. Translation gives CASSLLGEAAFF. This chain links TRBV28 with TRBJ1-1; no clear D gene. The CDR3 is 12 amino acids. V was pared by 2 bases and J by 10 bases, with 11 bases between. Per germline, CDR1 MDHEN and CDR2 SYDVKM.

J is TRBJ2-7 and V is TRBV27; tentatively, D is TRBD1 or TRBD2 (7 bases each). V was pared by 6 bases and J by 6 bases, with 15 bases between. The length of the CDR3 is 13 residues. Germline V lookup: CDR1 MNHEY, CDR2 SMNVEV (reference sequence). DNA of the CDR3: TGTGCCAGCAGGGGGGAGGGGGCGGCCGAGCAGTACTTC. Its translation is CASRGEGAAEQYF.

The chain employs TRBV6-1 and TRBJ1-2; the D is unclear. Per the germline V gene, CDR1 is MNHNS and CDR2 is SASEGT. Trimming removed 0 bases from V and 2 bases from J, with 4 bases in between. The CDR3 is made up of 13 amino acids. The CDR3 DNA follows: TGTGCCAGCAGTGAAGCCTTCAACTATGGCTACACCTTC. This gives the protein CASSEAFNYGYTF.

A remark on this clone: This same CDR3 is encoded by further DNA sequences in the sample. The genes are TRBV5-4 and TRBJ1-2; no firm D call. The germline V and J ends were trimmed by 1 base and 6 bases, with 16 bases remaining between them. The V gene's germline CDR1 is SGHNT and CDR2 YYREEE (reference sequence). This CDR3 is 15 amino acids long. The CDR3 spells CASSLPSRKGHGYTF. The CDR3 DNA follows: TGTGCCAGCAGCTTGCCAAGTCGCAAGGGCCATGGCTACACCTTC.

The V gene is TRBV7-2, the J gene TRBJ1-5; D is ambiguous. V gave up 3 bases and J gave up 3 bases, with 12 bases separating them. The CDR3 has 15 residues. CDR1 SGHTA and CDR2 FQGNSA come from the germline V gene. As DNA, the CDR3 is TGTGCCAGCAGCTTTAAAAGGGCCTTCAATCAGCCCCAGCATTTT. It translates to CASSFKRAFNQPQHF.

There are a few counts of this clone. Here the CDR3 DNA reads TGTGCCAGCAGCTTAACGCTCGGTCAGGAGGGCTATGGCTACACCTTC. Protein product: CASSLTLGQEGYGYTF. The chain carries TRBV7-2 and TRBJ1-2; D call uncertain. Germline V gene lookup returns CDR1 SGHTA and CDR2 FQGNSA. This CDR3 is 16 amino acids long. The V and J ends lost 2 bases and 4 bases respectively, with 17 bases between them.

The rearrangement uses TRBV5-1 and TRBJ1-4, with a weak D call TRBD1 (5 bases). Trimming shortened V by 4 bases and J by 2 bases, and 12 bases separated the two germline ends. This CDR3 comprises 15 residues. Per the germline V gene, CDR1 is SGHRS and CDR2 is YFSETQ. The CDR3 DNA reads TGCGCCAGCAGCGGAGGGCGGGGGACTAATGAAAAACTGTTTTTT. It yields the protein CASSGGRGTNEKLFF.

This clone turned up a few times. The V and J genes are TRBV18 and TRBJ2-3; no clear D gene. Germline V gives CDR1 KGHSH, CDR2 LQKENI. CDR3 length: 11 residues. The germline V and J ends were trimmed by 5 bases and 6 bases, with 6 bases remaining between them. The CDR3 protein is CASSNKDTQYF. The DNA for the CDR3 is TGTGCCAGCTCAAACAAGGATACGCAGTATTTT.

V usage is TRBV7-3 and J usage is TRBJ1-2; D is undetermined. Germline V gene sequence: CDR1 SGHTA, CDR2 FQGTGA. The CDR3 extends over 16 amino acids. Trimming removed 6 bases from V and 3 bases from J, with 20 bases in between. As DNA, the CDR3 is TGTGCCAGCAGTTCCGCTGACACCAATCGGTACTATGGCTACACCTTC. Its protein is CASSSADTNRYYGYTF.

In DNA form, the CDR3 reads TGCGCCAGCAGCACTGGTCCGACAGGGGAAGAGACCCAGTACTTC. It yields the protein CASSTGPTGEETQYF. The V gene is TRBV5-1, the J gene TRBJ2-5, with TRBD1 matching over 8 bases. This CDR3 contains 15 residues. Trimming took 4 bases from V and 3 from J; bases not matched to a gene: 8. In germline, CDR1 is SGHRS, CDR2 YFSETQ. The full variable domain, with the rest looked up from reference TRBV5-1 and TRBJ2-5, is KAGVTQTPRYLIKTRGQQVTLSCSPISGHRSVSWYQQTPGQGLQFLFEYFSETQRNKGNFPGRFSGRQFSNSRSEMNVSTLELGDSALYLCASSTGPTGEETQYFGPGTRLLVL.

The chain is built from TRBV2 and TRBJ2-7; D call uncertain. The V gene lost 7 bases and the J gene lost 0 bases, with 10 bases spanning the gap. From germline, CDR1 is SNHLY and CDR2 FYNNEI. This CDR3 has 13 amino acids. This CDR3 is CASTTFSSYEQYF. The CDR3 nucleotides read TGTGCCAGCACGACGTTTAGCTCCTACGAGCAGTACTTC.

CDR3 amino acids: CASSIKPGLGPASLGYTF. The DNA for the CDR3 is TGTGCCAGTAGTATTAAACCGGGACTCGGGCCGGCTAGCCTTGGCTACACCTTC. The V gene is TRBV19, the J gene TRBJ1-2; a weak D match, TRBD1 (5 bases). Germline loops: CDR1 LNHDA, CDR2 SQIVND (reference sequence). Trimming pared 3 bases from V and 7 bases from J, leaving 27 bases between. The CDR3 consists of 18 residues.

Only a few counts were recorded for this clone. The rearrangement uses TRBV9 and TRBJ2-7; D unclear. This CDR3 comprises 15 residues. CDR1 is SGDLS, CDR2 YYNGEE, per germline. V was cut by 0 bases and J by 6 bases, with 16 bases left in between. In DNA form, the CDR3 reads TGTGCCAGCAGCGTAGGATTGTGGGGAATTGGCGAGCAGTACTTC. Translated, it gives CASSVGLWGIGEQYF.